The 3 T cell receptor beta chains reported below all come from one sample, sequenced in a study of blood T cell repertoires in COVID-19 (TCRdb year 2020). The library was obtained by the immunoSEQ multiplex PCR assay. This is the immuneACCESS table as TCRdb keeps it, with only in-frame sequences that have V and J called. A part of the clones is gone; compared with another copy, unresolved V genes explain less than half, and the rest is unexplained. The sample contains roughly 250,000 clones, just under 90% of them found a single time. Approximately 3.3% of the sample comes from the top ten. The specimen was peripheral blood. These receptors were collected from a woman aged 35 to 49 with acute or convalescent COVID-19.

This chain connects TRBV2 to TRBJ2-1; 7 nucleotides match TRBD1. The CDR3 is 11 amino acids. The germline gives CDR1 SNHLY, CDR2 FYNNEI. V lost 6 bases, J lost 10 bases, and 3 bases stayed unmatched. The CDR3 coding sequence is TGTGCCAGCAGGGAGACAGGGGAGCAGTTCTTC. This sequence encodes CASRETGEQFF.

V usage is TRBV5-5 and J usage is TRBJ2-3; the match to TRBD2 covers 7 bases. Losses at the gene ends were 0 bases for V and 1 base for J; bases not matched to a gene: 5. The CDR3 runs 16 residues. The germline V gene encodes CDR1 SGHKS and CDR2 YYEKEE (reference sequence). The CDR3 reads CASSLGRLARTDTQYF. The CDR3 bases are TGTGCCAGCAGCTTGGGAAGACTAGCTCGCACAGATACGCAGTATTTT.

This sequence joins TRBV7-9 and TRBJ1-2; 7 bases fit TRBD1. Losses at the gene ends were 7 bases for V and 8 bases for J; bases not matched to a gene: 13. CDR3 length equals 14 residues. The V gene's germline CDR1 is SEHNR and CDR2 FQNEAQ (reference sequence). The CDR3 DNA is TGTGCCAGCACCCGACAGGGCCTTGACGAGGGCTACACCTTC. Translated: CASTRQGLDEGYTF.